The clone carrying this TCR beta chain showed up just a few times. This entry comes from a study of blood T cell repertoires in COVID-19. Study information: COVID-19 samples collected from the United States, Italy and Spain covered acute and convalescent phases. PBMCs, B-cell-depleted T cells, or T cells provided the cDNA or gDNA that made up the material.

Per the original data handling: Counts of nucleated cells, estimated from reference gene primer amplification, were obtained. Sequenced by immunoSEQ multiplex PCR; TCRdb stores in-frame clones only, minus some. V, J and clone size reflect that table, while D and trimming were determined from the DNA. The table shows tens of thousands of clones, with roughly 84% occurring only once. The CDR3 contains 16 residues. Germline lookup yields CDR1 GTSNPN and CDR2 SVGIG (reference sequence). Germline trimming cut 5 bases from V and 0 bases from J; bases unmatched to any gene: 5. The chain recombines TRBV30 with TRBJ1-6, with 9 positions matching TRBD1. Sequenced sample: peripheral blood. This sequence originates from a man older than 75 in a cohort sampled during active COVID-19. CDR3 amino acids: CAWGTGLSSYNSPLHF. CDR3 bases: TGTGCCTGGGGGACAGGGCTAAGCTCCTATAATTCACCCCTCCACTTT.